These 17 T cell receptor beta chains were sequenced from one sample in a study of cytomegalovirus exposure and HLA in healthy donors. Profiled with immunoSEQ multiplex PCR; TCRdb holds only in-frame clones, not every one. The repertoire holds 300,000 to 400,000 clones, with 86% as singletons. Sequenced: PBMCs. The receptors originated from a woman between 18 and 29 years old in good health and CMV-seronegative.

V is TRBV19 and J is TRBJ2-2; 8 positions match TRBD2. The CDR3 runs to 14 residues. After removal of 6 bases from V and 1 base from J, the junction contained 1 base not matched to a gene. Looked up from germline, CDR1 is LNHDA and CDR2 is SQIVND (reference sequence). The CDR3 region is CASRSGGNTGELFF. DNA of the CDR3: TGTGCCAGTAGGAGCGGGGGGAACACCGGGGAGCTGTTTTTT. Filled out from reference TRBV19 and TRBJ2-2, the complete variable domain reads DGGITQSPKYLFRKEGQNVTLSCEQNLNHDAMYWYRQDPGQGLRLIYYSQIVNDFQKGDIAEGYSVSREKKESFPLTVTSAQKNPTAFYLCASRSGGNTGELFFGEGSRLTVL.

The V call is TRBV5-1, the J call TRBJ1-2; the match to TRBD1 covers 10 bases. The trim removed 4 bases at V and 8 bases at J, leaving 11 bases unmatched. The CDR3 loop spans 15 amino acids. In germline, CDR1 is SGHRS, CDR2 YFSETQ. The CDR3 DNA sequence: TGCGCCAGCAGCCCGCTGGACAGGGGGGGTTCGGGCTACACCTTC. Translation gives CASSPLDRGGSGYTF.

This sequence joins TRBV27 and TRBJ2-7, with 7 nucleotides matching TRBD2. The CDR3 runs 14 residues. Germline V gene lookup returns CDR1 MNHEY and CDR2 SMNVEV (reference sequence). J was trimmed by 2 bases and V by 4 bases; bases with no gene match: 5. This CDR3 reads CASSYGGSPYEQYF. The CDR3 DNA follows: TGTGCCAGCAGTTACGGGGGGTCCCCCTACGAGCAGTACTTC.

The chain couples TRBV6-5 to TRBJ1-2; TRBD1 aligns across 7 bases. Germline assignment: CDR1 MNHEY and CDR2 SVGAGI. J gave up 13 bases and V 5 bases, and 10 bases lay outside the gene matches. This CDR3 is built from 12 residues. The CDR3 reads CASSTRQGLPTF. Here the CDR3 DNA reads TGTGCCAGCAGTACACGACAGGGCCTTCCCACCTTC.

This rearrangement joins TRBV6-5 to TRBJ2-3, with D uncertain. V gave up 11 bases and J gave up 7 bases, with 10 bases separating them. The CDR3 sequence is 10 residues long. The V gene's germline CDR1 is MNHEY and CDR2 SVGAGI. This CDR3 is CASSEHTQYF. CDR3 nucleotide sequence: TGTGCCTCTTCAGAACATACGCAGTATTTT.

In its sample, this clone was seen once. The chain employs TRBV5-6 and TRBJ2-3; possibly TRBD1 for D (7 bases). Trimming removed 1 base from V and 14 bases from J, with 14 bases in between. The CDR3 loop spans 12 amino acids. Germline values: CDR1 SGHDT, CDR2 YYEEEE. This CDR3 is CASSLPRGDLYF. CDR3 sequence (DNA): TGTGCCAGCAGCTTGCCCAGGGGGGATCTGTATTTT.

The chain is built from TRBV7-2 and TRBJ2-2, with 7 bases matching TRBD2. The CDR3 covers 14 residues. Germline CDR1 SGHTA, CDR2 FQGNSA. The V segment lost 7 bases and the J segment 5 bases; nucleotides outside the gene matches: 7. CDR3 in amino acids: CASTPGGITGELFF. In DNA form, the CDR3 reads TGTGCCAGCACCCCGGGGGGTATTACCGGGGAGCTGTTTTTT.

With respect to this clone: Within the sample, other DNA sequences also encode this same CDR3. The chain recombines TRBV11-2 with TRBJ2-7; perhaps TRBD2 as D (5 bases). The CDR3 is made up of 12 amino acids. V dropped 5 bases and J dropped 2 bases, with 7 bases sitting between them. Germline V CDR1 and CDR2: SGHAT, FQNNGV. CDR3 in amino acids: CASSLGAYEQYF. As DNA, the CDR3 is TGTGCCAGCAGCCTGGGAGCCTACGAGCAGTACTTC.

The chain combines TRBV5-8 with TRBJ2-1; D unresolved. Germline-derived CDR1 and CDR2 are SGHTS and YDEGEE. V was pared by 5 bases and J by 8 bases, with 8 bases between. This CDR3 has 11 amino acids. The CDR3 loop is CASRFSYEQFF. CDR3 sequence (DNA): TGTGCCAGCAGGTTTTCGTATGAGCAGTTCTTC. Full variable domain (remainder filled in from reference TRBV5-8 and TRBJ2-1): EAGVTQSPTHLIKTRGQQATLRCSPISGHTSVYWYQQALGLGLQFLLWYDEGEERNRGNFPPRFSGRQFPNYSSELNVNALELEDSALYLCASRFSYEQFFGPGTRLTVL.

The chain is built from TRBV28 and TRBJ2-2; 10 bases align to TRBD2. The V segment lost 10 bases and the J segment 6 bases; nucleotides outside the gene matches: 5. Per germline, CDR1 MDHEN and CDR2 SYDVKM. This CDR3 comprises 13 residues. The CDR3 nucleotides read TGTGCCACAGGACTAGCGGTGGCCGGGGAGCTGTTTTTT. Encoded protein: CATGLAVAGELFF.

The chain has TRBV4-1 and TRBJ2-1, with TRBD2 identical over 11 bases. V shed 1 base, J shed 4 bases, and the junction held 15 bases outside the gene matches. Germline-derived CDR1 and CDR2 are MGHRA and YSYEKL. This CDR3 is 20 amino acids long. CDR3 nucleotides: TGCGCCAGCAGCCAAGCCCCCTGGCTTAGCGGGAGGGCCCCTTACAATGAGCAGTTCTTC. It translates to CASSQAPWLSGRAPYNEQFF.

Remarks on this clone: This sample includes further DNA sequences coding for the same CDR3. This chain joins TRBV28 and TRBJ2-7, with D uncertain. Trimming took 1 base from V and 3 from J, leaving 7 bases between them. The CDR3 totals 13 residues. Germline V lookup: CDR1 MDHEN, CDR2 SYDVKM. CDR3 in amino acids: CASSLSSSYEQYF. The DNA of the CDR3 is TGTGCCAGCAGTTTATCCTCCAGCTACGAGCAGTACTTC.

V usage is TRBV2 and J usage is TRBJ1-1; maybe TRBD1 (6 bases). V lost 7 bases to trimming and J lost 4 bases, with 10 bases between them. Germline CDR1 is SNHLY and CDR2 is FYNNEI. This CDR3 spans 12 amino acids. For the CDR3, the DNA is TGTGCCAGCACCAGGGGCCTCACTGAAGCTTTCTTT. It encodes CASTRGLTEAFF. Drawing the rest from reference TRBV2 and TRBJ1-1, the complete variable domain is EPEVTQTPSHQVTQMGQEVILRCVPISNHLYFYWYRQILGQKVEFLVSFYNNEISEKSEIFDDQFSVERPDGSNFTLKIRSTKLEDSAMYFCASTRGLTEAFFGQGTRLTVV.

The rearrangement uses TRBV5-1 and TRBJ2-3, with a tentative D call TRBD2 (5 bases). V lost 8 bases, J lost 0 bases, and 13 bases lay in between. This CDR3 spans 14 amino acids. Germline assignment: CDR1 SGHRS and CDR2 YFSETQ. Here the CDR3 DNA reads TGCGCCAGTCAACTAGAGGTTAGCACAGATACGCAGTATTTT. Translated, it gives CASQLEVSTDTQYF.

The genes are TRBV5-1 and TRBJ1-1; no firm D call. The CDR3 is 12 residues long. V was pared by 0 bases and J by 11 bases, with 11 bases between. Germline V gene sequence: CDR1 SGHRS, CDR2 YFSETQ. CDR3 region: CASSLAGVGAFF. CDR3 sequence (DNA): TGCGCCAGCAGCTTGGCCGGGGTAGGTGCTTTCTTT.

This chain joins TRBV6-1 and TRBJ2-7; possibly TRBD2 for D (6 bases). This CDR3 has 15 residues. V was shortened by 5 bases and J by 2 bases, with 16 bases between the two germline ends. Looked up from germline, CDR1 is MNHNS and CDR2 is SASEGT. CDR3 protein: CASSPRGSRPYEQYF. In nucleotides, the CDR3 is TGTGCCAGCAGTCCCCGGGGGTCTAGACCCTACGAGCAGTACTTC.

As to this clone: The same CDR3 can be traced to other DNA sequences in this sample. V is TRBV15 and J is TRBJ1-3, with TRBD1 matching 8 bases. Trimming at V came to 5 bases and at J to 4 bases, leaving 4 bases not matched to a gene. Germline values: CDR1 LNHNV, CDR2 YYDKDF (reference sequence). The CDR3 length is 14 residues. The CDR3 spells CATSRRGRGNTIYF. The CDR3, as DNA: TGTGCCACCAGCCGCAGGGGGCGAGGAAACACCATATATTTT.